One TCR beta chain is described in this entry. Antigen: not known. The data are from a study of shared clonotypes between healthy human individuals. Sequencing used immunoSEQ multiplex PCR; TCRdb keeps in-frame clones, though not all of them. The table has approximately 2,300,000 clones, roughly 90% seen once. This CDR3 spans 14 amino acids. Germline lookup yields CDR1 SGHDN and CDR2 FVKESK. The junction had 6 bases not matched to a gene; V was cut back by 2 bases and J by 6 bases. Study observations and caveats: Non-shared clonotypes were found to have lower generation probabilities than the clonotypes that were shared by all four of the sorted-subset donors. It was the few donors that limited the genetic and exposure-history diversity represented. Clonotype sharing across donors was expected to vary with sequencing depth.

The authors divided CD4+ cells into CD45RA+ naive and CD45RA-negative memory subsets. This rearrangement joins TRBV14 to TRBJ1-1; 7 nucleotides line up with TRBD1. This TCR came from a man younger than 35 in good health. Some clones in this sample may be carry-over from other donors' samples. Input material: naive CD4+ T cells from PBMCs. Subset of the sample: CD45RA+ positively selected. The CDR3 here is CASSQRSTGAEAFF. Written as DNA, the CDR3 is TGTGCCAGCAGCCAACGAAGCACAGGGGCTGAAGCTTTCTTT.